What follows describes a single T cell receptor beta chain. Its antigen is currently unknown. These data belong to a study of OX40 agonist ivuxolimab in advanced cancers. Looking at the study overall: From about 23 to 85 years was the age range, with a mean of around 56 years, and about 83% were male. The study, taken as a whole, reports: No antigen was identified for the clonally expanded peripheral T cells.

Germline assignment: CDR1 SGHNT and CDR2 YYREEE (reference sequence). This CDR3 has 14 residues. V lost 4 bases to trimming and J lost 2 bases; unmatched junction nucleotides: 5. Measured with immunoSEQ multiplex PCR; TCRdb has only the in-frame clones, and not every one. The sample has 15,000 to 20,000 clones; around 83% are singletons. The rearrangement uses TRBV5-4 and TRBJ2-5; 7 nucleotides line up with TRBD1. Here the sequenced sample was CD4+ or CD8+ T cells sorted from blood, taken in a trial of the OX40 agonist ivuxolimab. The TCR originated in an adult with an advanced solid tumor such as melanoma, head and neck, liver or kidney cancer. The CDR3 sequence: CASSRTGPQETQYF. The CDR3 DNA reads TGTGCCAGCAGCCGGACAGGACCGCAAGAGACCCAGTACTTC.